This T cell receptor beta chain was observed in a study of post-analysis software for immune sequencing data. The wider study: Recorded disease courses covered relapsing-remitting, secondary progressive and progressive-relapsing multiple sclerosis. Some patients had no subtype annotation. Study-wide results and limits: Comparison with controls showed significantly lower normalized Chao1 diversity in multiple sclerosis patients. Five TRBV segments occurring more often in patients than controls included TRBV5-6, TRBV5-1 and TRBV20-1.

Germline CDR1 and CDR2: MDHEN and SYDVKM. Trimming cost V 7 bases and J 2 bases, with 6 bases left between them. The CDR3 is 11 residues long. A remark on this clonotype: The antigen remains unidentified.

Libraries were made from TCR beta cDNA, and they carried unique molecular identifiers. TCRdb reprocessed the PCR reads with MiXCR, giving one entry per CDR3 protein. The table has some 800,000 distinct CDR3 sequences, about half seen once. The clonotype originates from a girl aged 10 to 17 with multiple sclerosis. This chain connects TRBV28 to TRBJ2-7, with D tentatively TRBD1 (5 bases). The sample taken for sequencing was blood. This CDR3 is CASMTAYEQYF. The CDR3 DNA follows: TGTGCCAGCATGACAGCCTACGAGCAGTACTTC.